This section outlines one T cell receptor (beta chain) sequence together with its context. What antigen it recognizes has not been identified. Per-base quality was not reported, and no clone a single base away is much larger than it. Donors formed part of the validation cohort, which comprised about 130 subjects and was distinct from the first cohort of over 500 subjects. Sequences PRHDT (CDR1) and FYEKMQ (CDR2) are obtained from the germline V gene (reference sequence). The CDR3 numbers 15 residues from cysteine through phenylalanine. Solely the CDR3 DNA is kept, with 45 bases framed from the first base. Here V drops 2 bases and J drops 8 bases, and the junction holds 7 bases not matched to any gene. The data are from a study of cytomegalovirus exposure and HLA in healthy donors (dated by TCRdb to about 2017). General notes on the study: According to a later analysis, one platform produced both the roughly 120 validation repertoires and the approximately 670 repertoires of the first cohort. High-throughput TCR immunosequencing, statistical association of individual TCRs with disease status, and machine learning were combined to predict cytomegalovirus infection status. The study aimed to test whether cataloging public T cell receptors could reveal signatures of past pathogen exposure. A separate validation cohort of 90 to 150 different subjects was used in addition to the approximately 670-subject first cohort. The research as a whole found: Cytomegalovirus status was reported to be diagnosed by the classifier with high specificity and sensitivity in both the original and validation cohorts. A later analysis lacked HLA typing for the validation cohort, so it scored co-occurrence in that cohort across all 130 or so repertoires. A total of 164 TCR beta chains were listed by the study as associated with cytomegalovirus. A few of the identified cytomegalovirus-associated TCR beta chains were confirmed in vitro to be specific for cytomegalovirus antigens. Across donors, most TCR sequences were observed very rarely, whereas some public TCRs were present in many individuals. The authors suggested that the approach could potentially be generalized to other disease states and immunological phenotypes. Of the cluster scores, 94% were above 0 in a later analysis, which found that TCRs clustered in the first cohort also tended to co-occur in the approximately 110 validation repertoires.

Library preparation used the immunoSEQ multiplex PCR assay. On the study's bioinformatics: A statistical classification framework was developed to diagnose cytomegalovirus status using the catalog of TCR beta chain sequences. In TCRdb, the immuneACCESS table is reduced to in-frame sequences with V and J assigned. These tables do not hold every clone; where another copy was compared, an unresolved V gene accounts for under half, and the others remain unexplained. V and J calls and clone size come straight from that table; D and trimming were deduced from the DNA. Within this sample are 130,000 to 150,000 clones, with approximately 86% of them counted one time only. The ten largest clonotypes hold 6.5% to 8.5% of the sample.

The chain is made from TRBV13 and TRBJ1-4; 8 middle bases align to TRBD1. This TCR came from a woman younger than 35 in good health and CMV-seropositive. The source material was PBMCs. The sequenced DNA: TGTGCCAGCAGCTTAACGCAGGGGGCAGGGGAAAAACTGTTTTTT. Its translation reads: CASSLTQGAGEKLFF.